What follows describes a single T cell receptor beta chain. Its antigen is not known. This sample stems from a study of Ad26.COV2.S vaccination and SARS-CoV-2 variants. General observations from the study: Substantial breadth was reported for post-vaccination spike-specific CD8+ and CD4+ T cells. The analyses of TCR breadth and depth may have understated the size of total T cell responses.

Treatment here: over 15 received Ad26.COV2.S at low or high dose, single or two shots; about 5 received placebo; per-sample allocation not given. Sampling occurred on day 63 after the first vaccine or placebo injection. In Boston, an adult donor aged 18-55 years took part. The CDR3 is made up of 16 amino acids. Trimming took off 6 bases at V and 0 bases at J, with 14 bases between the two ends. Germline CDR1 SGHTA, CDR2 FQGNSA. Repertoires were generated with immunoSEQ multiplex PCR, while TCRdb's copy carries only in-frame clones and drops some. There are hundreds of thousands of clones in the sample; about nine tenths occur only once, and 3.4% lies in the top ten.

The chain joins TRBV7-2 to TRBJ2-2; the D is unclear. The sample consisted of peripheral blood, taken in a trial of Ad26.COV2.S vaccine versus placebo. The source of this sequence is a person between 18 and 65 years old who received the Ad26.COV2.S COVID-19 vaccine or a placebo. The CDR3 loop is CASRAPGLANTGELFF. In nucleotides, the CDR3 is TGTGCCAGCAGAGCCCCCGGGTTAGCGAACACCGGGGAGCTGTTTTTT.